This passage covers 28 T cell receptor beta chains from one sample sequenced in a study of T cells expressing NK-cell markers. Each CDR3 protein gets one entry in TCRdb, which reprocessed the 5' RACE reads and gives no DNA. In all, the sample yields under 600,000 distinct CDR3 sequences. The sample taken for sequencing was blood T cells: a sorted CD56 or NKG2C T cell subset, CD4+ or CD8+ T cells, or bulk PBMC T cells (not recorded which). These receptors originate from a woman in her forties or fifties in good health.

This sequence joins TRBV10-3 and TRBJ2-1; TCRdb proposes TRBD2, but this gene call is untestable without DNA. The CDR3 covers 14 residues. Germline CDR1 and CDR2: ENHRY and SYGVKD. The CDR3 sequence: CAISGGLAGEEQFF.

The gene calls are TRBV6-5 and TRBJ2-7. From germline, CDR1 is MNHEY and CDR2 SVGAGI. This CDR3 region has 13 residues. CDR3 sequence: CASSYLKVGEQYF.

The chain combines TRBV9 with TRBJ2-2; TCRdb outputs TRBD1, but without DNA this stays unchecked. From germline, CDR1 is SGDLS and CDR2 YYNGEE. This CDR3 region has 16 residues. CDR3 protein: CASSARGRGRDGELFF.

The chain is built from TRBV5-1 and TRBJ2-3; TCRdb proposes TRBD1, but this gene call is untestable without DNA. The germline gives CDR1 SGHRS, CDR2 YFSETQ. The CDR3 loop spans 17 amino acids. CDR3 region: CASSFGGRGGRTDTQYF.

The V gene is TRBV9, the J gene TRBJ2-4; TCRdb lists TRBD1, though no DNA is available to test this call. Germline V gene sequence: CDR1 SGDLS, CDR2 YYNGEE. The CDR3 loop spans 19 amino acids. CDR3 amino acids: CASSTPGQGALGAKNIQYF. Full variable domain (outside the CDR3, taken from reference TRBV9 and TRBJ2-4): DSGVTQTPKHLITATGQRVTLRCSPRSGDLSVYWYQQSLDQGLQFLIQYYNGEERAKGNILERFSAQQFPDLHSELNLSSLELGDSALYFCASSTPGQGALGAKNIQYFGAGTRLSVL.

This sequence joins TRBV10-3 and TRBJ2-2; TCRdb designates TRBD1, a call that cannot be tested without DNA. The CDR3 is 13 amino acids. Per germline, CDR1 ENHRY and CDR2 SYGVKD. The CDR3 spells CAINRDRTGELFF.

The chain uses TRBV5-1 and TRBJ1-1; the TCRdb call, TRBD1, lacks DNA for checking. The CDR3 contains 16 residues. The germline CDR1 and CDR2 sequences are SGHRS and YFSETQ. CDR3 sequence reads: CASSSQVRGRGTEAFF.

V gene TRBV5-1 combines with J gene TRBJ1-3; TCRdb reports TRBD1, a call that lacks DNA to check it against. This CDR3 region has 14 residues. From germline, CDR1 is SGHRS and CDR2 YFSETQ. The CDR3 protein is CASRTTGGGNTIYF.

The chain is built from TRBV7-9 and TRBJ1-4; TCRdb picks TRBD1, but there is no DNA to check that call. Per the germline V gene, CDR1 is SEHNR and CDR2 is FQNEAQ (reference sequence). The CDR3 loop spans 14 amino acids. The CDR3: CASSHPRGREKLFF.

The J gene is TRBJ2-1, the V gene TRBV5-4. This CDR3 region has 11 residues. In germline, CDR1 is SGHNT, CDR2 YYREEE (reference sequence). The CDR3: CASSSAVEQFF. The variable domain in full, with the rest retrieved from reference TRBV5-4 and TRBJ2-1, is ETGVTQSPTHLIKTRGQQVTLRCSSQSGHNTVSWYQQALGQGPQFIFQYYREEENGRGNFPPRFSGLQFPNYSSELNVNALELDDSALYLCASSSAVEQFFGPGTRLTVL.

The chain recombines TRBV19 with TRBJ2-2; the TCRdb D gene call, TRBD1, has no DNA to confirm it. This CDR3 comprises 15 residues. Germline loops: CDR1 LNHDA, CDR2 SQIVND (reference sequence). The CDR3 here is CASSMGSGDTGELFF.

The J gene is TRBJ2-3, the V gene TRBV3-1; TCRdb outputs TRBD2, but without DNA this stays unchecked. Germline V gives CDR1 LGHDT, CDR2 YNNKEL (reference sequence). The CDR3 covers 16 residues. The CDR3 loop reads CASSPINRTSGRDQYF.

V and J are TRBV7-8 and TRBJ1-1; TCRdb's D call, TRBD1, is unchecked because there is no DNA. Germline V lookup: CDR1 SGHVS, CDR2 FQNEAQ. This CDR3 is built from 17 residues. The CDR3 protein is CASSKDTGSGRHTEAFF.

The chain is built from TRBV5-1 and TRBJ1-2; TCRdb's D call of TRBD1 is untestable without DNA. The germline CDR1 and CDR2 sequences are SGHRS and YFSETQ. The CDR3 is made up of 14 amino acids. The CDR3 reads CASSKDMPPYGYTF. Filled out from reference TRBV5-1 and TRBJ1-2, the complete variable domain reads KAGVTQTPRYLIKTRGQQVTLSCSPISGHRSVSWYQQTPGQGLQFLFEYFSETQRNKGNFPGRFSGRQFSNSRSEMNVSTLELGDSALYLCASSKDMPPYGYTFGSGTRLTVV.

The rearrangement joins TRBV30 to TRBJ2-2; the D gene TCRdb calls, TRBD2, cannot be checked with no DNA. CDR3 size: 14 residues. Germline CDR1 is GTSNPN and CDR2 is SVGIG (reference sequence). This CDR3 reads CAWRLAGVSGELFF.

J is TRBJ1-2 and V is TRBV5-6; no DNA is available, so the TRBD1 call from TCRdb remains unchecked. The germline V gene has CDR1 SGHDT and CDR2 YYEEEE. The CDR3 covers 15 residues. CDR3 sequence: CASSLSTGASYGYTF. Together with reference TRBV5-6 and TRBJ1-2, the CDR3 gives the full variable domain: DAGVTQSPTHLIKTRGQQVTLRCSPKSGHDTVSWYQQALGQGPQFIFQYYEEEERQRGNFPDRFSGHQFPNYSSELNVNALLLGDSALYLCASSLSTGASYGYTFGSGTRLTVV.

V and J are TRBV5-1 and TRBJ1-1. The germline gives CDR1 SGHRS, CDR2 YFSETQ. This CDR3 is built from 15 residues. CDR3 region: CASSSRGWGSTEAFF.

The rearrangement joins TRBV3-1 to TRBJ2-2; TCRdb's assignment of TRBD2 cannot be checked, as there is no DNA. CDR1 is LGHDT and CDR2 is YNNKEL in the germline V gene (reference sequence). The CDR3 totals 15 residues. CDR3 sequence reads: CASSQDSGRPGELFF.

The chain couples TRBV7-9 to TRBJ1-1. Per germline, CDR1 SEHNR and CDR2 FQNEAQ (reference sequence). The CDR3 contains 13 residues. The CDR3 sequence: CASSLAQNTEAFF.

This chain joins TRBV5-1 and TRBJ2-7; TCRdb selects TRBD1, and the lack of DNA leaves this call unchecked. Germline lookup yields CDR1 SGHRS and CDR2 YFSETQ. The CDR3 is 14 amino acids. CDR3 in amino acids: CASRKGEGTGEQYF.

V and J are TRBV5-5 and TRBJ2-5; the D gene TCRdb calls, TRBD2, cannot be checked with no DNA. The germline V gene has CDR1 SGHKS and CDR2 YYEKEE (reference sequence). The CDR3 extends over 16 amino acids. CDR3 sequence: CASSLNPGTSGETQYF.

The rearrangement links TRBV4-1 to TRBJ1-6; TCRdb names TRBD1, which stays unverified in the absence of DNA. CDR3 size: 15 residues. Germline V lookup: CDR1 MGHRA, CDR2 YSYEKL. CDR3 sequence: CASSQPGQGFSPLHF.

The chain uses TRBV10-3 and TRBJ2-1; TCRdb designates TRBD2, a call that cannot be tested without DNA. The CDR3 has 12 residues. In germline, CDR1 is ENHRY, CDR2 SYGVKD. CDR3: CAISPAAGRMFF.

The chain uses TRBV2 and TRBJ1-2. This CDR3 has 12 residues. Looked up from germline, CDR1 is SNHLY and CDR2 is FYNNEI. CDR3 in amino acids: CASTREDYGYTF.

The rearrangement links TRBV14 to TRBJ2-1; TCRdb's D call, TRBD2, is unchecked because there is no DNA. In germline, CDR1 is SGHDN, CDR2 FVKESK. This CDR3 contains 15 residues. The chain's CDR3 is CASTLGLAGVDEQFF.

The chain recombines TRBV20-1 with TRBJ2-1; TCRdb's D call of TRBD2 is untestable without DNA. CDR3 length equals 15 residues. The germline CDR1 and CDR2 sequences are DFQATT and SNEGSKA (reference sequence). The CDR3 spells CSARVGGGTAGEQFF.

The chain carries TRBV12-5 and TRBJ1-2. Per germline, CDR1 LGHNT and CDR2 FRNRAP. This CDR3 region has 14 residues. CDR3 protein: CASALGPGSYGYTF.

The gene calls are TRBV20-1 and TRBJ2-2; with no DNA, the TCRdb D assignment of TRBD2 cannot be verified. The CDR3 runs to 16 residues. Germline lookup yields CDR1 DFQATT and CDR2 SNEGSKA (reference sequence). The CDR3 loop reads CSALTWTSGRSGELFF.